The sequence of this T cell receptor (beta chain) was determined in a study of blood T cell repertoires in COVID-19 (dated by TCRdb to 2018 to 2021). In the study overall: Samples covering the acute and convalescent phases of COVID-19 were provided by collaborators in the United States, Italy and Spain. The material from the prospective study consisted of cDNA or gDNA derived from T cells, B-cell-depleted T cells, or PBMCs. Deeply sampled blood TCRbeta repertoires from subjects exposed to, actively infected with, or recovered from COVID-19 were included in the dataset. A freely available public database, intended as a resource for researchers studying the immune response to SARS-CoV-2, is where the repertoires were released. Where available, HLA class I and class II types were taken from metadata supplied by the sample provider and were not determined by assay-based typing. The samples were drawn from two sources: the first 160 participants of the ongoing ImmuneRACE study, and approximately 1,300 subjects contributed by 6 global collaborators. The sample metadata nearly always contained a de-identified subject ID, COVID-19 status, age in years and sex. What the work shows at the level of the full study, not this receptor alone: How much clinical and demographic metadata was included differed by source and by participant, and the metadata was provided uncurated.

TCRbeta CDR3 regions were amplified from genomic DNA using the immunoSEQ Assay, a bias-controlled multiplex PCR. In the original analysis: The number of nucleated cells in each sample was estimated from the amplification of reference gene primers within the assay. Sequence reads were collapsed and filtered to measure the absolute abundance of every unique TCRbeta CDR3 rearrangement. For each sample, productive Simpson clonality was calculated as the square root of Simpson's diversity index over productive rearrangements. The immuneACCESS repertoire file appears here via TCRdb, limited to in-frame rearrangements. These files lack a portion of the clones; in checked studies, under half of the deficit traces to unresolved V genes, and the cause of the others is not known. V and J calls plus clone size are reproduced from that table; the DNA served to infer D and trimming. For this sample the table gives around 200,000 clones, of which over 80% were detected only once. Less than 1.5% of the sample is taken by the ten largest.

A remark on this clone: Its antigen remains unidentified. One base away there is no much larger clone; base qualities are not given.

The CDR3 contains 15 residues, cysteine and phenylalanine counted. Just CDR3 DNA is preserved here, 45 bases in frame from base 1. Per the germline V gene, SNHLY is the CDR1 and FYNNEI is the CDR2. Trimming accounts for 6 bases at V and 1 base at J, while the number of junction bases matched to no gene is 2. Participants in the prospective study were enrolled through a virtual design, were aged roughly 18 to 90 years, and lived in fewer than 30 United States geographic areas. In the prospective study, cohorts were assigned on the basis of participant-reported clinical history obtained from a screening survey and a study questionnaire. For ImmuneRACE Cohort 3, a participant was defined as recovered based on two consecutive negative NP/OP PCR tests, clearance by a healthcare professional, or resolution of symptoms. Mobile phlebotomists in the prospective study collected whole blood, serum and a nasopharyngeal or oropharyngeal swab from every participant. Participants in the prospective study had the option to provide additional blood draws and questionnaires over a 2-month period. Before DNA extraction, prospective study blood samples were shipped either frozen or at room temperature.

The TCR was taken from a man aged 25 to 40 who had recovered from COVID-19. The sample comprised PBMCs or T cells enriched from blood (not recorded which). Recombination joined TRBV2 with TRBJ2-2, with 10 bases aligning to TRBD1. The nucleotides are TGTGCCAGCAGATGGGACAGGGGGAACACCGGGGAGCTGTTTTTT. This gives the protein CASRWDRGNTGELFF.